The 20 T cell receptor beta chains reported below all come from one sample, sequenced in a study of identical twins (dated by TCRdb to 2015 to 2016). The library was obtained by 5' RACE. The run used an Illumina HiSeq 2000. The public reads were reprocessed in TCRdb via fastp at Q25 and MiXCR, keeping in-frame beta chains. A single entry per CDR3 protein holds the most common genes and DNA from its merged rows. Present in this sample are 450,000 to 500,000 distinct CDR3 sequences, approximately 15% of which were seen just once. Together, the top ten hold 0.8% to 1% of the sample. These records were also assigned to another study, of yellow fever vaccine responses in identical twins.

The sample consisted of CD4+ T cells sorted from blood. The source of these receptors is a woman aged 18-35 years in good health.

In its sample, this clonotype was seen a few times. In nucleotides, the CDR3 is TGTGCCAGCACCGGACTAGGTGGCTACACCTTC. Protein product: CASTGLGGYTF. The chain carries TRBV6-5 and TRBJ1-2; D gene unclear. Germline V gene data show CDR1 as MNHEY and CDR2 as SVGAGI. The CDR3 sequence is 11 residues long. V was clipped by 7 bases and J by 7 bases, with 10 bases between them.

This clonotype was seen repeatedly, ten times or more. CDR3 in DNA: TGTGCCATCAGGGACATCCAAGAGGAGACCCAGTACTTC. It is translated as CAIRDIQEETQYF. The V call is TRBV10-3, the J call TRBJ2-5, with TRBD1 as a possible D gene (5 bases). Germline V gene sequence: CDR1 ENHRY, CDR2 SYGVKD. V lost 6 bases to trimming and J lost 5 bases, with 13 bases between them. The CDR3 runs 13 residues.

The gene calls are TRBV24-1 and TRBJ2-1; a possible D gene is TRBD1 (7 bases). Looked up from germline, CDR1 is KGHDR and CDR2 is SFDVKD. The CDR3 covers 16 residues. V lost 2 bases and J 4 bases, leaving 14 bases between the germline ends. DNA of the CDR3: TGTGCCACCAGTGATTCGGGGGCAGGGGGTTACAATGAGCAGTTCTTC. Translating it yields CATSDSGAGGYNEQFF.

This clonotype came up a few times. CDR3 sequence: CASSPRRVPQETQYF. CDR3 DNA: TGTGCCAGCTCACCACGCCGGGTACCCCAGGAGACCCAGTACTTC. The chain recombines TRBV18 with TRBJ2-5; no definite D call. Trimming removed 1 base from V and 5 bases from J, with 14 bases in between. The CDR3 covers 15 residues. Germline-derived CDR1 and CDR2 are KGHSH and LQKENI.

The CDR3 nucleotides are TGTGCCAGCAGCCAAGATGCGGCTAGAAAACGATACGAGCAGTACTTC. Protein sequence: CASSQDAARKRYEQYF. The chain has TRBV3-1 and TRBJ2-7; unclear D gene. V was pared by 0 bases and J by 4 bases, with 16 bases between. The germline gives CDR1 LGHDT, CDR2 YNNKEL (reference sequence). This CDR3 region has 16 residues.

This clonotype was picked up a small number of times. This chain joins TRBV6-5 and TRBJ2-7; D is perhaps TRBD1 (6 bases). V lost 5 bases to trimming and J lost 6 bases, with 11 bases between them. The germline gives CDR1 MNHEY, CDR2 SVGAGI. The CDR3 covers 12 residues. CDR3 DNA: TGTGCCAGCAGTATTAGACAGGCCGAGCAGTACTTC. Amino acids: CASSIRQAEQYF.

The rearrangement joins TRBV15 to TRBJ2-3; TRBD2 might be the D (6 bases). Germline V gives CDR1 LNHNV, CDR2 YYDKDF (reference sequence). V lost 1 base and J 5 bases, leaving 16 bases between the germline ends. The CDR3 runs to 16 residues. CDR3 nucleotide sequence: TGTGCCACCAGCAGAGGCATAAGCGGGCAGAAAGATACGCAGTATTTT. Protein: CATSRGISGQKDTQYF.

To note about this clonotype: Compared with germline, one end of the junction differs, possibly owing to a read error. The DNA for the CDR3 is TGTGCCAGCAGCTTAGATCAGGGACTTAGAGACTTC. This sequence encodes CASSLDQGLRDF. The rearrangement joins TRBV11-2 to TRBJ2-1; D perhaps matches TRBD2 (6 bases). Germline V gene lookup returns CDR1 SGHAT and CDR2 FQNNGV. The CDR3 contains 12 residues.

There are a few counts of this clonotype. This sequence joins TRBV29-1 and TRBJ2-7, with D maybe TRBD1 (6 bases). The CDR3 is made up of 14 amino acids. CDR1 is SQVTM and CDR2 is ANQGSEA in the germline V gene. Trimming cost V 4 bases and J 0 bases, with 13 bases left between them. CDR3 loop: CSVVLQGSSYEQYF. DNA of the CDR3: TGCAGCGTTGTACTACAGGGAAGCTCCTACGAGCAGTACTTC.

This chain connects TRBV7-8 to TRBJ1-3; weak D call: TRBD1 (5 bases). The germline CDR1 and CDR2 sequences are SGHVS and FQNEAQ. The V end lost 1 base, the J end lost 3 bases, and 10 bases lay between the germline ends. The CDR3 loop spans 15 amino acids. The chain's CDR3 is CASSLGRGVGNTIYF. The DNA of the CDR3 is TGTGCCAGCAGCTTAGGGAGGGGTGTTGGAAACACCATATATTTT.

The rearrangement links TRBV3-1 to TRBJ2-5; D may correspond to TRBD1 or TRBD2 (5 bases each). CDR3 size: 14 residues. The germline V gene encodes CDR1 LGHDT and CDR2 YNNKEL (reference sequence). V lost 4 bases to trimming and J lost 6 bases, with 15 bases between them. In DNA, the CDR3 is TGTGCCAGCAGCCCCGACGAGGGGATAAAGACCCAGTACTTC. It codes for CASSPDEGIKTQYF.

This clonotype was recorded a few times. The V and J genes are TRBV29-1 and TRBJ1-2, with D possibly matching TRBD1 (5 bases). The V gene lost 4 bases and the J gene lost 3 bases, with 9 bases spanning the gap. Germline values: CDR1 SQVTM, CDR2 ANQGSEA. The CDR3 is 12 amino acids. CDR3 sequence (DNA): TGCAGCGTTGGCGGGGACTACTATGGCTACACCTTC. This codes for CSVGGDYYGYTF.

This chain joins TRBV7-9 and TRBJ2-5, with 13 bases lining up with TRBD2. The germline gives CDR1 SEHNR, CDR2 FQNEAQ (reference sequence). Trimming removed 5 bases from V and 2 bases from J; junction bases left unmatched: 8. The CDR3 sequence is 17 residues long. CDR3 region: CASSAGGLAGLQETQYF. The CDR3 DNA is TGTGCCAGCAGCGCCGGGGGACTAGCGGGACTACAAGAGACCCAGTACTTC.

This clonotype was seen a few times. The V call is TRBV20-1, the J call TRBJ2-7; no clear D. This CDR3 has 15 amino acids. Trimming took 3 bases from V and 0 from J, leaving 15 bases between them. Germline CDR1 DFQATT, CDR2 SNEGSKA (reference sequence). The CDR3 is CSARAPLTSSYEQYF. The CDR3 bases are TGCAGTGCTAGGGCCCCCCTCACGAGCTCCTACGAGCAGTACTTC.

The chain combines TRBV5-1 with TRBJ1-6; the D gene is possibly TRBD1 (6 bases). This CDR3 is 15 amino acids long. The V end lost 0 bases, the J end lost 3 bases, and 7 bases lay between the germline ends. The V gene's germline CDR1 is SGHRS and CDR2 YFSETQ. The CDR3, as DNA: TGCGCCAGCAGCTTGGAAGGGGGCTATAATTCACCCCTCCACTTT. Its translation is CASSLEGGYNSPLHF.

The J gene is TRBJ2-5, the V gene TRBV6-2 or TRBV6-3, with TRBD1 as a possible D gene (5 bases). This CDR3 is built from 15 residues. Germline CDR1 and CDR2: MNHEY and SVGEGT. The V and J ends lost 4 bases and 10 bases respectively, with 22 bases between them. CDR3 sequence (DNA): TGTGCCAGCAGTTCGACAGAAACAGCAATTAAAGGCCAGTACTTC. This encodes CASSSTETAIKGQYF.

Only a few counts were recorded for this clonotype. CDR3: CASDGYYGYTF. The CDR3 coding sequence is TGTGCCTCGGACGGATACTATGGCTACACCTTC. The chain links TRBV30 to TRBJ1-2; D remains ambiguous. Germline V gives CDR1 GTSNPN, CDR2 SVGIG (reference sequence). Deletions cut 7 bases from V and 3 bases from J, with 9 bases between. CDR3 length: 11 residues.

The chain carries TRBV29-1 and TRBJ2-7; 7 bases match TRBD1. Germline values: CDR1 SQVTM, CDR2 ANQGSEA. This CDR3 has 11 amino acids. The V and J ends lost 5 bases and 6 bases, in that order; junction bases with no gene match: 4. The chain's CDR3 is CSVNGDSEQYF. Here the CDR3 DNA reads TGCAGCGTTAATGGGGACAGCGAGCAGTACTTC.

This clonotype was picked up many times. This chain links TRBV20-1 with TRBJ2-1; no reliable D call. The CDR3 totals 13 residues. Germline lookup yields CDR1 DFQATT and CDR2 SNEGSKA (reference sequence). Trimming cost V 0 bases and J 7 bases, with 10 bases left between them. The CDR3 loop is CSARDHSRNEQFF. The CDR3 nucleotides are TGCAGTGCTAGAGATCATAGCAGAAATGAGCAGTTCTTC.

The rearrangement links TRBV28 to TRBJ2-5, with 8 bases lining up with TRBD1. The J segment lost 3 bases and the V segment lost 6 bases, leaving 9 bases of the junction unmatched. Germline V lookup: CDR1 MDHEN, CDR2 SYDVKM. The CDR3 is 15 amino acids. The CDR3 sequence: CASSRWTGQEETQYF. The CDR3 coding sequence is TGTGCCAGCAGCCGGTGGACAGGGCAGGAAGAGACCCAGTACTTC.